The clone carrying this T cell receptor (beta chain) was observed many times. Clones were read by immunoSEQ multiplex PCR, and TCRdb kept only the in-frame ones, dropping some. Found here are just under 50,000 clones, 79% of them singletons; the top ten hold under 30%. The record originates from a study of blood T cell repertoires in COVID-19. This CDR3 is 12 amino acids long. V gave up 1 base and J gave up 7 bases, with 5 bases separating them. Germline loops: CDR1 MNHEY, CDR2 SVGEGT. Sequencing was done on a sample of peripheral blood. The sequence came from a man between 70 and 80 years old with acute or convalescent COVID-19. The chain joins TRBV6-2 or TRBV6-3 to TRBJ1-5; the D is unclear. In DNA, the CDR3 is TGTGCCAGCAGTTACTTCTCCCAGCCCCAGCATTTT. Translation: CASSYFSQPQHF.